This T cell receptor beta chain is drawn from a study of response to subunit inactivated influenza vaccine. Germline V gene lookup returns CDR1 DFQATT and CDR2 SNEGSKA (reference sequence). This CDR3 contains 13 residues. The V and J ends lost 3 bases and 5 bases respectively, with 13 bases between them. TCRdb processed the RT-PCR reads anew with MiXCR; each CDR3 protein has one entry. This sample yields roughly 710,000 distinct CDR3 sequences, of which 12% to 15% are seen a single time; roughly 7.2% belongs to the top ten. This clonotype has a handful of counts. Sequenced material: PBMCs from blood, taken 14 to 15 days before vaccination. The source of this sequence is a man aged 45-60 years who received an inactivated influenza vaccine. This rearrangement joins TRBV20-1 to TRBJ2-5; D unresolved. CDR3 region: CSARKLAHETQYF. The CDR3 DNA sequence: TGCAGTGCTAGGAAATTGGCGCATGAGACCCAGTACTTC.